This note documents a single T cell receptor beta chain sequence. The PCR ran on 60 Vbeta and 13 Jbeta primers. Only in-frame clones appear in the TCRdb table, and some are missing; sequencing was by immunoSEQ multiplex PCR. There are fewer than 85,000 clones in the sample; 72% occur only once, and 11% lies in the top ten. This entry is derived from a study of cytomegalovirus exposure and HLA in healthy donors. CDR1 is MNHNS and CDR2 is SASEGT in the germline V gene. CDR3 length equals 12 residues. V trimming: 8 bases; J trimming: 7 bases; junction bases outside the gene matches: 7. The receptor comes from a woman in her 40s in good health and CMV-seropositive. Sequencing input: PBMCs. This sequence joins TRBV6-1 and TRBJ1-2, with TRBD1 matching over 7 bases. CDR3 DNA sequence: TGTGCCAGCTCCGGGACAGCCGGTGGCTACACCTTC. Translating it yields CASSGTAGGYTF.